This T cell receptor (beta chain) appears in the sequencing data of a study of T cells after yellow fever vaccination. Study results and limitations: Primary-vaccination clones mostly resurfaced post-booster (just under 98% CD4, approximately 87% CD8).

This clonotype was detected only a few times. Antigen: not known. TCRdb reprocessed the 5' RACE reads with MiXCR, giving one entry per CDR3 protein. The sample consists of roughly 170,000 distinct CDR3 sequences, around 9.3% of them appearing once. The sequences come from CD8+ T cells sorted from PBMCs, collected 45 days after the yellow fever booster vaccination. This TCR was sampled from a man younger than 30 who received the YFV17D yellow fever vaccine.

Here the CDR3 DNA reads TGCAGTGCTAGACATAGCGGGGGGGCGACCTACGAGCAGTACTTC. Translation gives CSARHSGGATYEQYF. This chain uses TRBV20-1 with TRBJ2-7, with TRBD2 matching over 11 bases. This CDR3 has 15 residues. With V trimmed by 2 bases and J by 2 bases, 5 bases remained unmatched. Germline V gives CDR1 DFQATT, CDR2 SNEGSKA (reference sequence).